This T cell receptor beta chain was sequenced for a study of blood T cells in healthy people across ages. The wider study: With template switching, about one barcoded beta molecule was captured per two T cells. Study conclusions and caveats: Age showed a roughly linear inverse relationship with TCR beta diversity per million T cells.

Donation came from healthy Caucasian individuals in Russia who were aged about 6 to 95. Next came a second PCR, run for about 7 to 12 cycles, which used a sample-barcoded 5' primer along with a J-beta primer mix. The authors tagged each cDNA molecule using a template-switch adaptor with 12 random nucleotides. TCRdb passed the 5' RACE reads through MiXCR, listing each CDR3 protein once. The sample has 1.5 million to 2 million distinct CDR3 sequences, roughly 30% seen once. V gave up 4 bases and J gave up 7 bases, with 15 bases separating them. The CDR3 extends over 14 amino acids. Germline V gene data show CDR1 as SGHNT and CDR2 as YYREEE (reference sequence). To note about this clonotype: Antigen unknown.

The rearrangement uses TRBV5-4 and TRBJ2-1; perhaps TRBD2 as D (6 bases). The TCR originated in a woman in her 30s in good health. Source material: blood. CDR3 loop: CASSRRDFANEQFF. The CDR3 DNA sequence: TGTGCCAGCAGCCGACGGGACTTCGCGAATGAGCAGTTCTTC.